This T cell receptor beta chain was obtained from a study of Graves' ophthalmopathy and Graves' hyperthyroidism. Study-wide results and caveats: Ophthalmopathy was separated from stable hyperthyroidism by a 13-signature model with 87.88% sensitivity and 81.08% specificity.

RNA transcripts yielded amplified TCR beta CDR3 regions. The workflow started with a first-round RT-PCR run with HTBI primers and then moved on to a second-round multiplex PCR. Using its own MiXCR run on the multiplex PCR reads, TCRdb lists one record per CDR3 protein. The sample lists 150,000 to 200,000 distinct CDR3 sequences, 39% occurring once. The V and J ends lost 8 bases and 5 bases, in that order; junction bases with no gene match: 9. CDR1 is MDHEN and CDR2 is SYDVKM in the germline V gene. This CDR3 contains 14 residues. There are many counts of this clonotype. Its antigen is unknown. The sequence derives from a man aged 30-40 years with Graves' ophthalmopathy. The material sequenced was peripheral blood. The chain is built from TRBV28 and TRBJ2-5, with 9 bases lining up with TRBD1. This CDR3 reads CASFEQGARETQYF. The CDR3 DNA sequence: TGTGCCAGCTTCGAACAGGGGGCCCGGGAGACCCAGTACTTC.